A single sample gave rise to the 14 T cell receptor beta chains below, sequenced in a study of blood T cell repertoires in COVID-19 (dated by TCRdb to about 2020). Receptor amplification or capture employed the immunoSEQ multiplex PCR assay. Entries here come from immuneACCESS through TCRdb and include only in-frame sequences with V and J called. Some clones fail to appear in such tables; in the studies checked, an unresolved V gene covers under half of the shortfall, and the cause of the remainder is unknown. The sample records some 240,000 clones, 80% to 90% of which are singletons. The ten top clones hold approximately 3.4% of the sample. Sequencing was performed on PBMCs or T cells enriched from blood (not recorded which). These receptor sequences come from a woman between 40 and 50 years old who had been exposed to COVID-19.

The chain combines TRBV29-1 with TRBJ2-5, with 7 nucleotides matching TRBD2. Germline V gene lookup returns CDR1 SQVTM and CDR2 ANQGSEA. Germline trimming cut 8 bases from V and 5 bases from J; bases unmatched to any gene: 11. This CDR3 is 13 amino acids long. This chain's CDR3 is CSITDGGMETQYF. CDR3 in DNA: TGCAGCATCACGGACGGGGGGATGGAGACCCAGTACTTC. The whole variable domain, filled in from reference TRBV29-1 and TRBJ2-5, reads SAVISQKPSRDICQRGTSLTIQCQVDSQVTMMFWYRQQPGQSLTLIATANQGSEATYESGFVIDKFPISRPNLTFSTLTVSNMSPEDSSIYLCSITDGGMETQYFGPGTRLLVL.

The chain is built from TRBV3-1 (or the pseudogene TRBV3-2) and TRBJ2-2, with 9 bases matching TRBD2. Germline values: CDR1 LGHDT, CDR2 YNNKEL (reference sequence). There are 19 residues in the CDR3. J gave up 6 bases and V 7 bases, and 21 bases lay outside the gene matches. The CDR3 sequence is CASNHRGLAGEGSPGELFF. The CDR3 nucleotides are TGTGCCAGCAACCACCGAGGTTTAGCGGGAGAGGGTAGTCCCGGGGAGCTGTTTTTT.

The chain uses TRBV16 and TRBJ1-5; tentatively, D is TRBD1 (6 bases). V lost 2 bases and J 2 bases, leaving 13 bases between the germline ends. The CDR3 has 16 amino acids. Germline V gene sequence: CDR1 KGHSY, CDR2 FQNENV. The CDR3 reads CASSQGRRGGNQPQHF. CDR3 DNA sequence: TGTGCCAGCAGCCAAGGTCGCAGGGGTGGCAATCAGCCCCAGCATTTT.

The V and J genes are TRBV7-2 and TRBJ1-3; no definite D call. The CDR3 consists of 13 residues. The V gene lost 5 bases and the J gene lost 4 bases, with 9 bases spanning the gap. Germline loops: CDR1 SGHTA, CDR2 FQGNSA. The CDR3 sequence is CASSPTTGNTIYF. In DNA, the CDR3 is TGTGCCAGCAGCCCAACGACAGGAAACACCATATATTTT.

The genes are TRBV7-9 and TRBJ1-1; D is undetermined. This CDR3 spans 15 amino acids. Trimming removed 7 bases at V and 0 bases at J, with 15 bases between. Per germline, CDR1 SEHNR and CDR2 FQNEAQ (reference sequence). CDR3 protein: CASTPRVALNTEAFF. The CDR3 coding sequence is TGTGCCAGCACCCCCCGGGTAGCCTTGAACACTGAAGCTTTCTTT.

V gene TRBV2 combines with J gene TRBJ2-3; 10 positions agree with TRBD2. J lost 0 bases, V lost 6 bases, and 3 bases had no gene match. Germline CDR1 and CDR2: SNHLY and FYNNEI. The CDR3 is made up of 15 amino acids. The CDR3 sequence is CASRETSGSTDTQYF. The CDR3 coding sequence is TGTGCCAGCAGAGAGACTAGCGGGAGCACAGATACGCAGTATTTT.

The chain has TRBV6-2 or TRBV6-3 and TRBJ1-4; D perhaps matches TRBD1 (6 bases). Trimming removed 1 base from V and 7 bases from J, with 16 bases in between. Germline-derived CDR1 and CDR2 are MNHEY and SVGEGT. There are 16 residues in the CDR3. CDR3 bases: TGTGCCAGCAGTTACTTATCGGGACACACGGGTGAAAAACTGTTTTTT. Residues: CASSYLSGHTGEKLFF.

J is TRBJ2-3 and V is TRBV5-6, with 9 nucleotides matching TRBD2. V lost 4 bases to trimming and J lost 4 bases; unmatched junction nucleotides: 10. The CDR3 is 16 residues long. Looked up from germline, CDR1 is SGHDT and CDR2 is YYEEEE. The chain's CDR3 is CASSTSAGGPSDTQYF. The CDR3 DNA is TGTGCCAGCAGCACCTCGGCGGGAGGGCCTTCAGATACGCAGTATTTT.

The genes are TRBV4-3 and TRBJ1-1; the D gene is possibly TRBD1 (5 bases). CDR1 and CDR2 (germline): LGHNA, YSLEER. The CDR3 is 14 residues long. V lost 0 bases and J 8 bases, leaving 13 bases between the germline ends. CDR3 residues: CASSQDWQDKEAFF. The DNA for the CDR3 is TGCGCCAGCAGCCAAGATTGGCAGGACAAAGAAGCTTTCTTT.

V gene TRBV15 combines with J gene TRBJ1-5, with TRBD1 matching 8 bases. V lost 3 bases to trimming and J lost 4 bases; unmatched junction nucleotides: 2. Per the germline V gene, CDR1 is LNHNV and CDR2 is YYDKDF (reference sequence). The CDR3 runs 14 residues. The CDR3 region has the DNA TGTGCCACCAGCAGGCACAGGGGGAATCAGCCCCAGCATTTT. Residues: CATSRHRGNQPQHF.

This chain connects TRBV4-2 to TRBJ1-5; the match to TRBD1 covers 7 bases. CDR3 length: 15 amino acids. Unmatched junction bases numbered 6, after V lost 3 bases and J lost 4 bases. Germline CDR1 is LGHNA and CDR2 is YNFKEQ. CDR3 in amino acids: CASSQEGQENQPQHF. CDR3 bases: TGTGCCAGCAGCCAGGAAGGACAGGAGAATCAGCCCCAGCATTTT.

The genes are TRBV6-4 and TRBJ2-7; TRBD1 matches 7 bases. The V and J ends lost 10 bases and 1 base, in that order; junction bases with no gene match: 13. This CDR3 has 15 amino acids. CDR1 is MRHNA, CDR2 SNTAGT, per germline. In nucleotides, the CDR3 is TGTGCCACTCCGCTGAGGACAGGCGTTTCCTACGAGCAGTACTTC. Translating it yields CATPLRTGVSYEQYF.

V gene TRBV2 combines with J gene TRBJ1-2, with 9 nucleotides matching TRBD1. The germline CDR1 and CDR2 sequences are SNHLY and FYNNEI. V dropped 5 bases and J dropped 2; count of bases not matched to a gene: 12. The length of the CDR3 is 17 residues. In DNA, the CDR3 is TGTGCCAGCAGTAACCGGGACAGGGCCATTTTAAACTATGGCTACACCTTC. Amino acid sequence: CASSNRDRAILNYGYTF. Full variable domain (outside the CDR3, taken from reference TRBV2 and TRBJ1-2): EPEVTQTPSHQVTQMGQEVILRCVPISNHLYFYWYRQILGQKVEFLVSFYNNEISEKSEIFDDQFSVERPDGSNFTLKIRSTKLEDSAMYFCASSNRDRAILNYGYTFGSGTRLTVV.

The chain uses TRBV15 and TRBJ2-1, with 9 bases lining up with TRBD1. Looked up from germline, CDR1 is LNHNV and CDR2 is YYDKDF (reference sequence). The length of the CDR3 is 16 residues. V dropped 0 bases and J dropped 3; count of bases not matched to a gene: 3. The DNA for the CDR3 is TGTGCCACCAGCAGAGAGGGGACAGGGCTCTACAATGAGCAGTTCTTC. Translating it yields CATSREGTGLYNEQFF.